This is a list of T cell receptor beta chains from one sample in a study of cytomegalovirus exposure and HLA in healthy donors. Profiled with immunoSEQ multiplex PCR; TCRdb holds only in-frame clones, not every one. The profile shows 100,000 to 150,000 clones, roughly 78% of them singletons. Sequenced: PBMCs. The receptors were sampled from a young man in good health and CMV-seronegative. CDR3s include the opening cysteine and the closing phenylalanine or tryptophan. The D gene is left open where the match is weak. For some rows the clone size is stated as once, few or many, or as a class when expanded; others skip it.

d_call clone_size j_call v_call cdr3_aa cdr3_nt
. . TRBJ2-2 TRBV6-4 CASSARGIGELFF TGTGCCAGCAGTGCTAGGGGAATCGGGGAGCTGTTTTTT
TRBD2 . TRBJ2-3 TRBV7-9 CASSRSTSGRAVNTQYF TGTGCCAGCAGCCGCTCGACTAGCGGGAGGGCCGTAAATACGCAGTATTTT
. . TRBJ1-1 TRBV7-9 CASSTLNTEAFF TGTGCCAGCAGCACTTTGAACACTGAAGCTTTCTTT
TRBD2 once TRBJ2-3 TRBV7-9 CATRGEYSTDTQYF TGTGCCACTCGGGGGGAATATAGCACAGATACGCAGTATTTT
TRBD1 . TRBJ1-2 TRBV7-2 CASSLRFGTGGSDYGYTF TGTGCCAGCAGCTTAAGGTTCGGGACAGGGGGCAGTGACTATGGCTACACCTTC
. . TRBJ2-7 TRBV11-3 CASSLLGRASFHEQYF TGTGCCAGCAGCCTACTCGGAAGGGCTAGCTTCCACGAGCAGTACTTC
TRBD2 . TRBJ2-7 TRBV6-5 CASSYSSGGYEQYF TGTGCCAGCAGTTACTCGAGCGGGGGCTACGAGCAGTACTTC
TRBD2 . TRBJ2-1 TRBV12-5 CASGLASSGEQFF TGTGCTAGTGGTTTGGCCTCTAGCGGGGAGCAGTTCTTC
. . TRBJ2-7 TRBV19 CASSIFPSSEQYF TGTGCCAGTAGTATTTTCCCGTCCTCCGAGCAGTACTTC
. . TRBJ2-3 TRBV18 CASSPPREISTDTQYF TGTGCCAGCTCACCACCGCGGGAAATTAGCACAGATACGCAGTATTTT
. once TRBJ2-3 TRBV1 CTSSRREDPDTQYF TGCACCAGCAGCCGGCGGGAGGACCCAGATACGCAGTATTTT
TRBD2 . TRBJ2-1 TRBV6-5 CASSYRTSAPYNEQFF TGTGCCAGCAGTTACCGGACTAGCGCCCCCTACAATGAGCAGTTCTTC
TRBD1 . TRBJ2-5 TRBV7-2 CASSSMDRGPLGEQYF TGTGCCAGCAGCTCCATGGACAGGGGCCCTTTAGGAGAGCAGTACTTC
. . TRBJ2-3 TRBV5-4 CASSLAGDTQYF TGTGCCAGCAGCTTGGCCGGAGATACGCAGTATTTT
. . TRBJ1-1 TRBV10-3 CAISESRTNTEAFF TGTGCCATCAGTGAGAGCCGAACGAACACTGAAGCTTTCTTT
TRBD1 . TRBJ1-2 TRBV27 CASSLYFNNRGMATF TGTGCCAGCAGTTTATACTTCAACAACAGGGGCATGGCTACCTTC
TRBD1 . TRBJ1-5 TRBV7-2 CASSLGQGIGSNQPQHF TGTGCCAGCAGCTTAGGACAGGGAATTGGTAGCAATCAGCCCCAGCATTTT
. . TRBJ2-7 TRBV29-1 CSASGTYEQYF TGCAGCGCCTCCGGGACCTACGAGCAGTACTTC
TRBD1 . TRBJ1-6 TRBV4-1 CASSQTPGQDYSPLHF TGCGCCAGCAGCCAGACGCCGGGACAGGACTATTCACCCCTCCACTTT
TRBD1 few TRBJ1-1 TRBV28 CASSLPGQTLNTEAFF TGTGCCAGCAGTTTACCGGGACAGACCTTGAACACTGAAGCTTTCTTT
. . TRBJ1-2 TRBV7-9 CASSLEFASPAGYGYTF TGTGCCAGCAGCTTAGAGTTCGCCTCCCCGGCGGGATATGGCTACACCTTC
TRBD1 . TRBJ1-1 TRBV11-2 CASSSGQGEKEGYTEAFF TGTGCCAGCAGCTCCGGACAGGGGGAGAAGGAAGGATACACTGAAGCTTTCTTT
. . TRBJ2-7 TRBV25-1 CASSLAPLGEQYF TGTGCCAGCAGTCTAGCACCCCTTGGCGAGCAGTACTTC
. once TRBJ2-2 TRBV10-1 CASSVVSTGELFF TGCGCCAGCAGTGTAGTTTCGACCGGGGAGCTGTTTTTT
TRBD2 . TRBJ2-7 TRBV5-1 CASFGLAGSLGAYEQYF TGCGCCAGCTTTGGACTAGCGGGAAGTCTCGGGGCCTACGAGCAGTACTTC
TRBD2 . TRBJ2-7 TRBV29-1 CSVVGLAGGYEQYF TGCAGCGTGGTGGGACTAGCGGGAGGGTACGAGCAGTACTTC
. . TRBJ2-1 TRBV6-6 CASSYGGTGYNEQFF TGTGCCAGCAGTTACGGCGGGACTGGGTACAATGAGCAGTTCTTC
. . TRBJ2-7 TRBV9 CASSVSPVATAYEQYF TGTGCCAGCAGCGTTTCTCCGGTAGCGACCGCCTACGAGCAGTACTTC
. . TRBJ2-7 TRBV7-8 CASSSLLRDLNSYEQYF TGTGCCAGCAGCTCCTTACTCCGGGACTTGAACTCCTACGAGCAGTACTTC
. . TRBJ1-4 TRBV18 CASSDDWNPSTNEKLFF TGTGCCAGCTCTGACGACTGGAACCCCTCAACTAATGAAAAACTGTTTTTT
. few TRBJ1-1 TRBV10-3 CAINPTGSGTEAFF TGTGCCATCAACCCGACAGGTAGTGGAACTGAAGCTTTCTTT
TRBD2 . TRBJ2-7 TRBV29-1 CSVASSGSYEQYF TGCAGCGTTGCGTCTAGCGGCTCCTACGAGCAGTACTTC
TRBD2 . TRBJ2-1 TRBV9 CASSQGLAGLNEQFF TGTGCCAGCAGCCAGGGACTAGCGGGTCTCAATGAGCAGTTCTTC
. . TRBJ1-4 TRBV28 CASSLRGVNEKLFF TGTGCCAGCAGTTTAAGAGGAGTTAATGAAAAACTGTTTTTT
TRBD1 . TRBJ2-2 TRBV7-3 CASSLGTGHGELFF TGTGCCAGCAGCTTAGGGACAGGACACGGGGAGCTGTTTTTT
TRBD1 . TRBJ1-5 TRBV5-6 CASSPRTGSNQPQHF TGTGCCAGCAGCCCCAGGACAGGTAGCAATCAGCCCCAGCATTTT
. . TRBJ2-5 TRBV27 CASSSNSPIQETQYF TGTGCCAGCAGTTCCAACTCCCCAATCCAAGAGACCCAGTACTTC